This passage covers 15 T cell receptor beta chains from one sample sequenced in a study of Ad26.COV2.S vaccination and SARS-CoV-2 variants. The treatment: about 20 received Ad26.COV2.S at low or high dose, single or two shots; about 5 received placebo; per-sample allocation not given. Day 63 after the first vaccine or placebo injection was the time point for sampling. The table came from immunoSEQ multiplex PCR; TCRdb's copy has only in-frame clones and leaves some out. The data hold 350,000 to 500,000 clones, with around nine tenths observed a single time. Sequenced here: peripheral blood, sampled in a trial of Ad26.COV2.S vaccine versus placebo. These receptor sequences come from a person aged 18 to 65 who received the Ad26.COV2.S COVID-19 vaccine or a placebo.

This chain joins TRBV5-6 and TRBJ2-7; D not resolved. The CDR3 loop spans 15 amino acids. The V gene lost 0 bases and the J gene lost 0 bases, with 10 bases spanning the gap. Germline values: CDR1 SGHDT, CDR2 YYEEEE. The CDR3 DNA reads TGTGCCAGCAGCTTGGGTGTGGGTTACTCCTACGAGCAGTACTTC. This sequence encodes CASSLGVGYSYEQYF.

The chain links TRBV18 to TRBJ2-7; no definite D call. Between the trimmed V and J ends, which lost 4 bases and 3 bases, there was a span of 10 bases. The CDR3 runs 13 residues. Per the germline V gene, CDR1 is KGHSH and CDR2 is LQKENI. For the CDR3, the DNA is TGTGCCAGCTCACGGGCGGAGAGCTACGAGCAGTACTTC. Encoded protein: CASSRAESYEQYF.

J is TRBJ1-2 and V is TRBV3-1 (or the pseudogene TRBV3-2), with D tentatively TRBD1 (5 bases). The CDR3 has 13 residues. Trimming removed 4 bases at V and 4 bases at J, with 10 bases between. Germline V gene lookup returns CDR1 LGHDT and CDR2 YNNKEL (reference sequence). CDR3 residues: CASSPGVGYGYTF. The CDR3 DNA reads TGTGCCAGCAGCCCGGGGGTGGGCTATGGCTACACCTTC.

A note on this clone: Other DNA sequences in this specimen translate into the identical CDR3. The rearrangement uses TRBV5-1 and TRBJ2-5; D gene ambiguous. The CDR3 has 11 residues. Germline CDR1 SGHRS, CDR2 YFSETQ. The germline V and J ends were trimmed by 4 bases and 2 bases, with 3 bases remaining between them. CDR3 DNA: TGCGCCAGCAGCGATCAAGAGACCCAGTACTTC. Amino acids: CASSDQETQYF.

The CDR3 reads CAISTGIADTQYF. Written as DNA, the CDR3 is TGTGCCATCAGTACAGGAATTGCAGATACGCAGTATTTT. The rearrangement joins TRBV10-3 to TRBJ2-3; D may be TRBD1 (5 bases). The CDR3 contains 13 residues. Trimming removed 5 bases from V and 4 bases from J, with 10 bases in between. Germline V gives CDR1 ENHRY, CDR2 SYGVKD.

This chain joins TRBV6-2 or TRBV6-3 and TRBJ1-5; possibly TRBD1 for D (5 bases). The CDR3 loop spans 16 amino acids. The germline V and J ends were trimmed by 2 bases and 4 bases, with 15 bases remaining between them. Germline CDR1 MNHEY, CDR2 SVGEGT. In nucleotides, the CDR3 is TGTGCCAGCAGTTACGGGGGTAAAGGGGTGAATCAGCCCCAGCATTTT. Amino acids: CASSYGGKGVNQPQHF.

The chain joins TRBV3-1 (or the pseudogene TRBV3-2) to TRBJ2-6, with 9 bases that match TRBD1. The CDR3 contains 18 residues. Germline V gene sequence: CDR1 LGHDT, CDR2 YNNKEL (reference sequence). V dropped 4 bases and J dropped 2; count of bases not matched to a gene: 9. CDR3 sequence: CASSPVGQGITGANVLTF. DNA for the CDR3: TGTGCCAGCAGCCCAGTTGGACAGGGGATCACTGGGGCCAACGTCCTGACTTTC.

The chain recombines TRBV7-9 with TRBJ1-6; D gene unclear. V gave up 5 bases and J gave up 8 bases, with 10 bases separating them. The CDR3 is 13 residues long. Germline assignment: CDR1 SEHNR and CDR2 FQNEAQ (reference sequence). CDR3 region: CASSPAQDSPLHF. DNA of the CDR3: TGTGCCAGCAGCCCAGCCCAGGATTCACCCCTCCACTTT.

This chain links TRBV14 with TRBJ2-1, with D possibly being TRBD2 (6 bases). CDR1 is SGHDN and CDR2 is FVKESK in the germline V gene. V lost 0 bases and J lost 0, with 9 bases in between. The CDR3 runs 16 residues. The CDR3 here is CASSQDGGSSYNEQFF. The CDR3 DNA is TGTGCCAGCAGCCAAGATGGGGGGAGCTCCTACAATGAGCAGTTCTTC.

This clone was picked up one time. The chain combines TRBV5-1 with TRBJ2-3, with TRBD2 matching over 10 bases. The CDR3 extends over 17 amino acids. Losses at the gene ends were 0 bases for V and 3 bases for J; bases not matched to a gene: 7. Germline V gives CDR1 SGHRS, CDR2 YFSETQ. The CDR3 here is CASSLGLSGRGTDTQYF. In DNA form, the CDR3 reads TGCGCCAGCAGCTTGGGATTAAGCGGGAGGGGGACAGATACGCAGTATTTT. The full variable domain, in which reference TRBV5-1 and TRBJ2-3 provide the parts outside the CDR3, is KAGVTQTPRYLIKTRGQQVTLSCSPISGHRSVSWYQQTPGQGLQFLFEYFSETQRNKGNFPGRFSGRQFSNSRSEMNVSTLELGDSALYLCASSLGLSGRGTDTQYFGPGTRLTVL.

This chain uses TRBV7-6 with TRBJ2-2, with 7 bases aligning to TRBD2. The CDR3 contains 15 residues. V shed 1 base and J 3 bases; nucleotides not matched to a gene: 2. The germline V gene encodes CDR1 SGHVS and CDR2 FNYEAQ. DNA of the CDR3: TGTGCCAGCAGCTTAGGGGCGGGAGACACCGGGGAGCTGTTTTTT. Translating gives CASSLGAGDTGELFF. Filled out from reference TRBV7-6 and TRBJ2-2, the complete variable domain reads GAGVSQSPRYKVTKRGQDVALRCDPISGHVSLYWYRQALGQGPEFLTYFNYEAQQDKSGLPNDRFSAERPEGSISTLTIQRTEQRDSAMYRCASSLGAGDTGELFFGEGSRLTVL.

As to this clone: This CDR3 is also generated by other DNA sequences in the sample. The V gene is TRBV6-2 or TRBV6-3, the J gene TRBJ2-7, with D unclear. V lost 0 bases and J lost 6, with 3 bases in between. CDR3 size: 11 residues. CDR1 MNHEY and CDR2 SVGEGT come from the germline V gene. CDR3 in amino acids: CASSYSSEQYF. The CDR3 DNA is TGTGCCAGCAGTTACTCGTCCGAGCAGTACTTC.

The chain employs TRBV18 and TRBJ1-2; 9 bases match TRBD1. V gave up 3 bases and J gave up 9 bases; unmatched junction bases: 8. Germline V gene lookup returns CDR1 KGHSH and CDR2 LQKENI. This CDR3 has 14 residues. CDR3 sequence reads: CASSPGDRVWSYTF. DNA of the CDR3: TGTGCCAGCTCACCGGGGGACAGGGTTTGGAGCTACACCTTC.

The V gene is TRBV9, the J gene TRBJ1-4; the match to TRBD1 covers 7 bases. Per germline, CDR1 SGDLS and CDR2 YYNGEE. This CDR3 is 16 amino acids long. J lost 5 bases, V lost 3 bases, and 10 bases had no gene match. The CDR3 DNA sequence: TGTGCCAGCAGCGCCCAGGGGGGAGGGTTCAATGAAAAACTGTTTTTT. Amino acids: CASSAQGGGFNEKLFF. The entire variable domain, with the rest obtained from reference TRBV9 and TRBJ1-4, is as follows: DSGVTQTPKHLITATGQRVTLRCSPRSGDLSVYWYQQSLDQGLQFLIQYYNGEERAKGNILERFSAQQFPDLHSELNLSSLELGDSALYFCASSAQGGGFNEKLFFGSGTQLSVL.

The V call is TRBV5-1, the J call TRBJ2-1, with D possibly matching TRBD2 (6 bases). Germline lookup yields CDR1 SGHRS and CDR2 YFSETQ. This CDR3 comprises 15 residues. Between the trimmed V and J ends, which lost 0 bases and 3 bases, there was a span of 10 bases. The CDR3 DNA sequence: TGCGCCAGCAGCTTGGACGGGAGTAACTACAATGAGCAGTTCTTC. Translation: CASSLDGSNYNEQFF.